This T cell receptor beta chain was obtained from a study of CD8 T cells in ankylosing spondylitis. Whole-study results and caveats: Ankylosing spondylitis blood appeared to carry a characteristic TCR beta motif of roughly 8 highly homologous variants. With a CD8+ phenotype, disease-linked clones were relatively rare in peripheral blood.

In TCRdb, the 5' RACE reads were re-called with MiXCR into one record per CDR3 protein. The table includes roughly 200,000 distinct CDR3 sequences, 9.5% to 15% detected once. The CDR3 has 14 amino acids. Trimming left V 3 bases short and J 4 bases short, with 10 bases between. This clonotype occurred many times. Antigen: not known. Material: blood, either unsorted or a sorted T cell fraction (not recorded which). This TCR derives from a male donor with ankylosing spondylitis or in good health (not recorded which). This chain uses TRBV12-3 or TRBV12-4 with TRBJ1-3; D may be TRBD1 (6 bases). CDR3 DNA: TGTGCCAGCAGTTTGCAGGGGCAAGGAAACACCATATATTTT. This encodes CASSLQGQGNTIYF.